This T cell receptor beta chain was sequenced for a study of cytomegalovirus exposure and HLA in healthy donors. PCR used 60 Vbeta primers and 13 Jbeta primers. Only in-frame clones appear in the TCRdb table, and some are missing; sequencing was by immunoSEQ multiplex PCR. The repertoire holds approximately 110,000 clones, with 83% as singletons. This CDR3 has 16 residues. The germline CDR1 and CDR2 sequences are LGHNA and YSLEER. Trimming took off 0 bases at V and 7 bases at J, with 15 bases between the two ends. V usage is TRBV4-3 and J usage is TRBJ2-2, with D tentatively TRBD2 (5 bases). Sequenced: PBMCs. The sequence was collected from a man between 18 and 29 years old in good health and CMV-seronegative. Written as DNA, the CDR3 is TGCGCCAGCAGCCAAGATATGGCTAGCTTGAGCGGGGAGCTGTTTTTT. It codes for CASSQDMASLSGELFF.